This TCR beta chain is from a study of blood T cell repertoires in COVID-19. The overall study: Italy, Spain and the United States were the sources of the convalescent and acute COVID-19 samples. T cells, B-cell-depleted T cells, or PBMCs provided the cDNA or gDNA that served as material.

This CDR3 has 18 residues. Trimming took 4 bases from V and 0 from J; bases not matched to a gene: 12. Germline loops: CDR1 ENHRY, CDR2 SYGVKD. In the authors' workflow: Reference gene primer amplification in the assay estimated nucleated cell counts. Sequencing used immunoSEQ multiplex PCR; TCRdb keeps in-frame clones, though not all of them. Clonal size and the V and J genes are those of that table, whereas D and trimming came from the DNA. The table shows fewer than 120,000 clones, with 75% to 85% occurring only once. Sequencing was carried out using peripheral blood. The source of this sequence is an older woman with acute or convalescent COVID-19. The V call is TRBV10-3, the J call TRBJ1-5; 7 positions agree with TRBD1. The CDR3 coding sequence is TGTGCCATCAGTGGAGGACCCGGGACAGCTAATAGCAATCAGCCCCAGCATTTT. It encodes CAISGGPGTANSNQPQHF.